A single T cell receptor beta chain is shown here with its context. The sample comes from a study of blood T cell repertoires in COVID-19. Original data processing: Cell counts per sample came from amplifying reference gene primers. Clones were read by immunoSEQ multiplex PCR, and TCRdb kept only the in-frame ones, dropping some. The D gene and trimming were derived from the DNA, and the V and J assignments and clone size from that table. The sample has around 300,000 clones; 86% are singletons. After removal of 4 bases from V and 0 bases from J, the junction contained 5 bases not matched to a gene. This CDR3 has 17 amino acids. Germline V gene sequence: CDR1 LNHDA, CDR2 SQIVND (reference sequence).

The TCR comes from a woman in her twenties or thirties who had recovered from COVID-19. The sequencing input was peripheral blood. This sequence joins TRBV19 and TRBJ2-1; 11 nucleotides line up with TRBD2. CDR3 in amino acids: CASSRGTSGSSYNEQFF. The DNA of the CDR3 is TGTGCCAGTAGTAGGGGCACTAGCGGGAGCTCCTACAATGAGCAGTTCTTC.